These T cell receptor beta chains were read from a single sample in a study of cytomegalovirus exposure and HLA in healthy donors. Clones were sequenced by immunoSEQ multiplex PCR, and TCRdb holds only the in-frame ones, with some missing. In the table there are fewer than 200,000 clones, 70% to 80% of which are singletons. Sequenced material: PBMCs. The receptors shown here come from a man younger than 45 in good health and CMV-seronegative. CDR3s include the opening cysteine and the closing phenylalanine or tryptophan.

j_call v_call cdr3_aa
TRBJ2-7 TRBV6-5 CASSDNQGYEQYF
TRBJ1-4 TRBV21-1 CASTNSGGNEKLFF
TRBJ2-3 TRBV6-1 CASSGHLGTDTQYF
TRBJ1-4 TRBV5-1 CASSFFGQGASNEKLFF
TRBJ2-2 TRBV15 CATSPTRVPTGELFF
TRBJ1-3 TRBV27 CASSEQEAGNTIYF
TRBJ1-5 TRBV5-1 CASSPTHSNQPQHF
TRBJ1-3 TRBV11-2 CASSSGAGQLSGNTIYF
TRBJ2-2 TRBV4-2 CASSLDLLTAPNTGELFF
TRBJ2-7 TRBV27 CASRPTGLAGAYEQYF
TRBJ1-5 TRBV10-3 CAASQAFSNQPQHF
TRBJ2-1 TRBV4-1 CASSPQTSGIRQFF
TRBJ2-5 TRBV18 CASSPSTGTAKQTQYF
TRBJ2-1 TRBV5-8 CASSTGLAGGYEQFF
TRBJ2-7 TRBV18 CASSPPSGGSYGEQYF
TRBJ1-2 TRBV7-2 CASSSRQIRGYTF
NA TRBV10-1 CASSDGGDEQYF
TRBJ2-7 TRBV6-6 CASSRRTGEDEQYF
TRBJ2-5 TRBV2 CASSRTGGSIETQYF
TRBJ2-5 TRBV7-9 CASSRDSMETQYF
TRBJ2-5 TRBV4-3 CASSQVLGSGGRGETQYF
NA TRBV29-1 CSGIGTGGYEQYF
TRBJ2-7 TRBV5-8 CASSLVGRYEQYF
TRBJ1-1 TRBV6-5 CASSYRGQGNTEAFF
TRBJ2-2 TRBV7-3 CASSSLAGKNTGELFF
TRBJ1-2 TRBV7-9 CASSLGGIYGYTF
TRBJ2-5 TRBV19 CASSISAGGETQYF
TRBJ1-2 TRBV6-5 CASGAGSGYTF
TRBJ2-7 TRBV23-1 CASSQSTGPYSYEQYF
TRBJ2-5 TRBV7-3 CASSLNGRGLGGETQYF
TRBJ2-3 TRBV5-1 CASSGDRGRDTQYF
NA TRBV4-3 CASSPSGTGEAYEQYF
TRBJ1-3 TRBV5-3 CARSLPRGSGNTIYF
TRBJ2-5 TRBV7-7 CASSPGLAGARETQYF
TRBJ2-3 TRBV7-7 CASSSRPTARDTQYF
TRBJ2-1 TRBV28 CASSLELQGNEQFF
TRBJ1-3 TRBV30 CAWRQGPGNTIYF
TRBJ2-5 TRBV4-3 CASSQGGGSQETQYF
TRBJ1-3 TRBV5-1 CASSSQGSAGNTIYF
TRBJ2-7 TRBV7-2 CASSSLGAGESYEQYF
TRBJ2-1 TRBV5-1 CASSLESGLWEQFF
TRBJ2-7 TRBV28 CASSAPGAGLSYEQYF
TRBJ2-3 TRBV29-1 CSGTGTSGAGTDTQYF